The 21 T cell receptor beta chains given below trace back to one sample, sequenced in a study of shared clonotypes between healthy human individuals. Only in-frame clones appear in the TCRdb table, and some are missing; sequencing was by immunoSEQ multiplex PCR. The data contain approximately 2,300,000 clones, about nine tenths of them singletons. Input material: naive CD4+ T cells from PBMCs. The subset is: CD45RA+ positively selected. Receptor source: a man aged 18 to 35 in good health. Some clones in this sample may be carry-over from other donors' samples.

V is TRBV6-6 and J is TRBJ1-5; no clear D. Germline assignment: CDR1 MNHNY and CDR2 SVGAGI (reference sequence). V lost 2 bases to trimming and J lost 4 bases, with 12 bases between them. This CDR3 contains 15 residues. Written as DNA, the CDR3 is TGTGCCAGCAGTTACGACACCCTAGGAAATCAGCCCCAGCATTTT. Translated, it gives CASSYDTLGNQPQHF.

The CDR3 region is CASSALQGLTNEKLFF. In nucleotides, the CDR3 is TGTGCCAGCAGTGCCCTACAGGGGTTGACTAATGAAAAACTGTTTTTT. The chain recombines TRBV2 with TRBJ1-4; 7 nucleotides line up with TRBD1. The CDR3 contains 16 residues. Germline assignment: CDR1 SNHLY and CDR2 FYNNEI. With V trimmed by 4 bases and J by 2 bases, 7 bases remained unmatched.

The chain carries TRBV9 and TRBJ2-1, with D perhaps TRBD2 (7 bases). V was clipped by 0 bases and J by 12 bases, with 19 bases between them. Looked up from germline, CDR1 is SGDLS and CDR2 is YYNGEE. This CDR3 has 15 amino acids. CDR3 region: CASSVVPGGRSGQFF. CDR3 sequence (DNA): TGTGCCAGCAGCGTAGTCCCCGGGGGGCGTTCAGGGCAGTTCTTC.

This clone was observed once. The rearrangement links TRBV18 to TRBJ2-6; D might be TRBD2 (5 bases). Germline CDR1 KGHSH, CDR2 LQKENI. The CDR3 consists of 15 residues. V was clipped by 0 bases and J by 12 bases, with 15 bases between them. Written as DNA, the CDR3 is TGTGCCAGCTCACCACCCCTTTCGGAGGCCGGCGTCCTGACTTTC. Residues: CASSPPLSEAGVLTF.

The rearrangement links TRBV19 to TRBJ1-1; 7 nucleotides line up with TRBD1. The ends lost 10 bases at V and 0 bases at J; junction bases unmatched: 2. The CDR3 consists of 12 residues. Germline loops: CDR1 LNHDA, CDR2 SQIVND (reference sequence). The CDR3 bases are TGTGCCACGGGACAGCTGAACACTGAAGCTTTCTTT. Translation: CATGQLNTEAFF.

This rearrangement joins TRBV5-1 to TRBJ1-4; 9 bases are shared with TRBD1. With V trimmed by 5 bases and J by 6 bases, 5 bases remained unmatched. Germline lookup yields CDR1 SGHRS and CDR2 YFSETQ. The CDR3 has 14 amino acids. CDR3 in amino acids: CASRTGQGYEKLFF. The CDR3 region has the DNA TGCGCCAGCAGAACGGGACAGGGTTATGAAAAACTGTTTTTT.

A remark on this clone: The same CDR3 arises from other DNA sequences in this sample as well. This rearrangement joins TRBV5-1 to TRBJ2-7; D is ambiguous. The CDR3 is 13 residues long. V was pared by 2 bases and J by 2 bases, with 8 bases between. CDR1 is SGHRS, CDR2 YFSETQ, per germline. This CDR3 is CASSFDGTYEQYF. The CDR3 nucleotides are TGCGCCAGCAGCTTTGACGGCACCTACGAGCAGTACTTC.

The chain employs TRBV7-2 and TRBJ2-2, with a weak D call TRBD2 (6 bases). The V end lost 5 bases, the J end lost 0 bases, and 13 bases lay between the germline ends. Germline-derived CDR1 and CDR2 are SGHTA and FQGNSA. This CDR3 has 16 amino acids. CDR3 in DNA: TGTGCCAGCAGCCCACGACTAGATACGAACACCGGGGAGCTGTTTTTT. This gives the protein CASSPRLDTNTGELFF.

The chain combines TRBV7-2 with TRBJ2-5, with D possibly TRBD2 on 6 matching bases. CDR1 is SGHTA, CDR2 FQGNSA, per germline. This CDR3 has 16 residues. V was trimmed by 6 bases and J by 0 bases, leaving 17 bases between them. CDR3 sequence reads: CASSTRGSGNQETQYF. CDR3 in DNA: TGTGCCAGCAGTACAAGGGGTAGCGGAAACCAAGAGACCCAGTACTTC. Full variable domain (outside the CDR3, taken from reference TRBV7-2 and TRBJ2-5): GAGVSQSPSNKVTEKGKDVELRCDPISGHTALYWYRQSLGQGLEFLIYFQGNSAPDKSGLPSDRFSAERTGGSVSTLTIQRTQQEDSAVYLCASSTRGSGNQETQYFGPGTRLLVL.

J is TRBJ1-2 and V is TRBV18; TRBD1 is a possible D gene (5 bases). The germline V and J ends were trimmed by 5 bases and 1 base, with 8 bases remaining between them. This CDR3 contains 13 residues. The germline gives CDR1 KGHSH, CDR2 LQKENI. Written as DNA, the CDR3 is TGTGCCAGCTCAGAGACAGTTAACTATGGCTACACCTTC. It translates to CASSETVNYGYTF.

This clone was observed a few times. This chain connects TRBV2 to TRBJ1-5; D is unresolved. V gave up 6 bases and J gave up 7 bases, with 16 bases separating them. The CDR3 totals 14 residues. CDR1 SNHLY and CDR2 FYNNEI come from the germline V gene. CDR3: CASSPMAGEQPQHF. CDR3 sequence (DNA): TGTGCCAGCAGCCCTATGGCGGGAGAGCAGCCCCAGCATTTT.

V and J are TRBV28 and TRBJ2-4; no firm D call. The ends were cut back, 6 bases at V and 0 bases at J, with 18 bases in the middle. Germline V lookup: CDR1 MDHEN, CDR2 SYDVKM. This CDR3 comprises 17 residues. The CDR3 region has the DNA TGTGCCAGCAGAAGTGGGCGTACAGCGCTAGCCAAAAACATTCAGTACTTC. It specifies CASRSGRTALAKNIQYF.

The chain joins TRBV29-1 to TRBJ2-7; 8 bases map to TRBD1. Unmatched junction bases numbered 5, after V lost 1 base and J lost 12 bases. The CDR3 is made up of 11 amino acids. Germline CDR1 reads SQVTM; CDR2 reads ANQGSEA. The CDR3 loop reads CSVEGRDRWYF. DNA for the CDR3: TGCAGCGTTGAAGGGAGGGACAGGTGGTACTTC.

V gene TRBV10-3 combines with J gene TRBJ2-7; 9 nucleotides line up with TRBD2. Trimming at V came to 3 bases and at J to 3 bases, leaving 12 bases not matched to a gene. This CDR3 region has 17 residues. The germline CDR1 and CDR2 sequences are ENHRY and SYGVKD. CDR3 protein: CAISELAGGSRDYEQYF. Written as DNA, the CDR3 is TGTGCCATCAGTGAACTAGCGGGTGGCAGTAGGGACTACGAGCAGTACTTC.

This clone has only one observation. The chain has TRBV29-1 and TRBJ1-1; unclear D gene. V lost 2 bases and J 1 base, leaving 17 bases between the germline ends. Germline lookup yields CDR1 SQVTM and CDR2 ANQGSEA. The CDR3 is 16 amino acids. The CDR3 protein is CSVESLEVQENTEAFF. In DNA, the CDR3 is TGCAGCGTTGAAAGTCTAGAAGTTCAGGAGAACACTGAAGCTTTCTTT.

The CDR3 region is CASSPDGIGGLRGNTIYF. DNA for the CDR3: TGTGCCAGCTCACCAGACGGAATCGGGGGGCTCCGTGGAAACACCATATATTTT. The chain joins TRBV18 to TRBJ1-3; TRBD1 might be the D (6 bases). V lost 2 bases and J 3 bases, leaving 20 bases between the germline ends. CDR3 length equals 18 residues. From germline, CDR1 is KGHSH and CDR2 LQKENI.

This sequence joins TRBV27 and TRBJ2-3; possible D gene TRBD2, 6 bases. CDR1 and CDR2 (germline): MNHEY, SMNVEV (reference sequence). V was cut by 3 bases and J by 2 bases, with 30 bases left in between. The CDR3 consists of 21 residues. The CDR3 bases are TGTGCCAGCAGTTTCGTTGGGTTGCGCCGTGTCGGCGGGAAACACACAGATACGCAGTATTTT. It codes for CASSFVGLRRVGGKHTDTQYF.

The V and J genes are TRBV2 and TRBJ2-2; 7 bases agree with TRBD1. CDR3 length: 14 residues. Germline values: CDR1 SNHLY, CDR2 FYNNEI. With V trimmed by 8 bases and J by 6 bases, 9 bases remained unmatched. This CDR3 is CASGLQGTAGELFF. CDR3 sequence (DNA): TGTGCCAGCGGCCTTCAGGGGACAGCCGGGGAGCTGTTTTTT.

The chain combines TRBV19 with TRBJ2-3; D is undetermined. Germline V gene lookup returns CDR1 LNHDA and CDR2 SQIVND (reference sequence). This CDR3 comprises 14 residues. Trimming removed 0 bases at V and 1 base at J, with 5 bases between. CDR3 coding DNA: TGTGCCAGTAGTATAGAAAGGCGCACAGATACGCAGTATTTT. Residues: CASSIERRTDTQYF.

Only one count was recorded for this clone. DNA for the CDR3: TGTGCCAGCGCGCGAGACAGCGTTTATGGCTACACCTTC. This gives the protein CASARDSVYGYTF. The V and J genes are TRBV2 and TRBJ1-2; D perhaps matches TRBD1 (5 bases). Germline-derived CDR1 and CDR2 are SNHLY and FYNNEI. This CDR3 region has 13 residues. The V end was cut by 8 bases, the J end by 5 bases, with 15 bases between. Variable domain in full (rest from reference TRBV2 and TRBJ1-2): EPEVTQTPSHQVTQMGQEVILRCVPISNHLYFYWYRQILGQKVEFLVSFYNNEISEKSEIFDDQFSVERPDGSNFTLKIRSTKLEDSAMYFCASARDSVYGYTFGSGTRLTVV.

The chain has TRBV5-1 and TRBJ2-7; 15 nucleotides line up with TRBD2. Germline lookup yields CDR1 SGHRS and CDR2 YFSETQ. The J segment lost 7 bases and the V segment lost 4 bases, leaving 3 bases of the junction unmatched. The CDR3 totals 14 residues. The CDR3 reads CASSLGTSGREQYF. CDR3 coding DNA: TGCGCCAGCAGCCTGGGGACTAGCGGGAGGGAGCAGTACTTC.